One and the same sample provided the 9 T cell receptor beta chains below, sequenced in a study of memory CD4+ T cells and cytomegalovirus serostatus. Single viable CD3+CD4+CD8-CD45RO+ cells were sorted as the memory CD4+ T cells. Repertoires were generated with immunoSEQ multiplex PCR, while TCRdb's copy carries only in-frame clones and drops some. The data hold over 50,000 clones, with 82% observed a single time. Sequencing used memory CD4+ T cells from blood. All receptors derive from an adult in good health and CMV-seronegative.

The genes are TRBV19 and TRBJ2-5; 8 nucleotides agree with TRBD2. The CDR3 extends over 15 amino acids. The V and J ends lost 5 bases and 1 base, in that order; junction bases with no gene match: 6. Germline values: CDR1 LNHDA, CDR2 SQIVND (reference sequence). The chain's CDR3 is CASSLLAESQETQYF. The CDR3 bases are TGTGCCAGTAGTTTACTAGCGGAATCCCAAGAGACCCAGTACTTC.

The chain links TRBV18 to TRBJ2-3, with 9 bases lining up with TRBD1. This CDR3 has 15 residues. CDR1 KGHSH and CDR2 LQKENI come from the germline V gene. Trimming removed 0 bases from V and 6 bases from J; junction bases left unmatched: 4. The CDR3, as DNA: TGTGCCAGCTCACCACCGGTGGGACAGGGTGATACGCAGTATTTT. Translated: CASSPPVGQGDTQYF. Combining the CDR3 with reference TRBV18 and TRBJ2-3 gives the whole variable domain NAGVMQNPRHLVRRRGQEARLRCSPMKGHSHVYWYRQLPEEGLKFMVYLQKENIIDESGMPKERFSAEFPKEGPSILRIQQVVRGDSAAYFCASSPPVGQGDTQYFGPGTRLTVL.

This clone was observed a single time. V is TRBV10-1 and J is TRBJ2-1; D might be TRBD1 or TRBD2, each matching 7 bases. The germline V and J ends were trimmed by 8 bases and 9 bases, with 20 bases remaining between them. Germline V gene sequence: CDR1 WNHNN, CDR2 SYGVQD (reference sequence). The CDR3 loop spans 14 amino acids. CDR3 residues: CASARQGPGGEQFF. CDR3 DNA sequence: TGCGCCAGCGCCCGACAGGGTCCGGGGGGTGAGCAGTTCTTC.

The chain is built from TRBV11-1 and TRBJ2-5; D possibly corresponds to TRBD2 (6 bases). Germline assignment: CDR1 SGHAT and CDR2 FQDESV (reference sequence). V lost 5 bases to trimming and J lost 5 bases, with 15 bases between them. This CDR3 has 14 amino acids. The CDR3 DNA reads TGTGCCAGCAGCCCTTCTGGGGGGAAGGAGACCCAGTACTTC. Translation: CASSPSGGKETQYF.

Regarding this clone: Other DNA sequences in the same sample also yield this CDR3. This chain links TRBV18 with TRBJ2-3; D call uncertain. V lost 5 bases, J lost 0 bases, and 3 bases lay in between. The CDR3 has 12 amino acids. Germline CDR1 reads KGHSH; CDR2 reads LQKENI. The CDR3 protein is CASSTSTDTQYF. CDR3 DNA sequence: TGTGCCAGCTCAACTAGCACAGATACGCAGTATTTT.

The rearrangement links TRBV30 to TRBJ2-6; D gene uncertain. The germline V and J ends were trimmed by 5 bases and 0 bases, with 8 bases remaining between them. This CDR3 spans 14 amino acids. Germline assignment: CDR1 GTSNPN and CDR2 SVGIG (reference sequence). CDR3 DNA: TGTGCCTGGGAACAAAACTCTGGGGCCAACGTCCTGACTTTC. This translates into CAWEQNSGANVLTF.

The genes are TRBV9 and TRBJ1-2; TRBD1 might be the D (5 bases). V was pared by 1 base and J by 8 bases, with 18 bases between. The CDR3 runs to 15 residues. Germline V gene lookup returns CDR1 SGDLS and CDR2 YYNGEE. CDR3 amino acids: CASSVREGIESGYTF. The CDR3 coding sequence is TGTGCCAGCAGCGTAAGGGAGGGGATTGAATCGGGCTACACCTTC.

The rearrangement links TRBV5-6 to TRBJ1-3; D gene unclear. Germline CDR1 is SGHDT and CDR2 is YYEEEE. The CDR3 is 13 residues long. Trimming stripped 0 bases from V and 8 bases from J, with 9 bases between. The CDR3 DNA sequence: TGTGCCAGCAGCTTGGCCGAGGGATACACCATATATTTT. As protein: CASSLAEGYTIYF.

This chain joins TRBV18 and TRBJ1-6, with 7 positions matching TRBD1. The V and J ends lost 5 bases and 7 bases, in that order; junction bases with no gene match: 8. CDR1 and CDR2 from the germline V gene are KGHSH and LQKENI. This CDR3 contains 15 residues. CDR3 coding DNA: TGTGCCAGCTCAACACAGGGGCCTTCAAATTCACCCCTCCACTTT. It translates to CASSTQGPSNSPLHF.